Each of the 27 T cell receptor beta chains below was sequenced from the same sample in a study of shared clonotypes between healthy human individuals. Here immunoSEQ multiplex PCR was the method, and the copy in TCRdb shows in-frame clones only, minus some. The top ten clones hold around 1.8% of a sample with around 1,900,000 clones, over 85% of them seen once. The naive CD8 subset, CD45RO-negative cells positively selected for CCR7, excluded terminally differentiated effector memory CD45RA+ cells. Sequencing was done on a sample of naive CD8+ T cells from PBMCs. Receptors were obtained from a man younger than 30 in good health. Some clones in this sample may be carry-over from other donors' samples.

The V gene is TRBV4-1, the J gene TRBJ2-1; 9 bases are a match to TRBD2. CDR1 and CDR2 from the germline V gene are MGHRA and YSYEKL. Trimming cost V 1 base and J 1 base; bases outside gene matches: 8. This CDR3 is built from 18 residues. CDR3 in DNA: TGCGCCAGCAGCCAAGTAGGGGCGGGAGGGCCGTCCTACAATGAGCAGTTCTTC. It specifies CASSQVGAGGPSYNEQFF.

In this sample, this clone turned up once. The rearrangement links TRBV4-2 to TRBJ1-4, with TRBD1 identical over 9 bases. Germline lookup yields CDR1 LGHNA and CDR2 YNFKEQ. V shed 3 bases and J 7 bases; nucleotides not matched to a gene: 6. The CDR3 totals 15 residues. This CDR3 reads CASSQDRGSGEKLFF. Here the CDR3 DNA reads TGTGCCAGCAGCCAGGACAGGGGCAGCGGTGAAAAACTGTTTTTT.

The chain joins TRBV10-2 to TRBJ2-1; D gene uncertain. Trimming took off 1 base at V and 5 bases at J, with 15 bases between the two ends. The CDR3 consists of 16 residues. Germline lookup yields CDR1 WSHSY and CDR2 SAAADI. DNA of the CDR3: TGCGCCAGCAGTGAGTTCCCCCCCGCTAACCACAATGAGCAGTTCTTC. Its translation: CASSEFPPANHNEQFF.

This clone was found once. The chain is built from TRBV28 and TRBJ1-5, with a possible D match to TRBD1 (6 bases). CDR3 length: 14 amino acids. Trimming removed 7 bases at V and 7 bases at J, with 17 bases between. The germline V gene has CDR1 MDHEN and CDR2 SYDVKM. The CDR3 region is CASTWGGAEQPQHF. CDR3 in DNA: TGTGCCAGCACCTGGGGGGGGGCCGAACAGCCCCAGCATTTT.

V and J are TRBV7-9 and TRBJ2-7; D gene ambiguous. V dropped 5 bases and J dropped 3 bases, with 11 bases sitting between them. Germline V gene data show CDR1 as SEHNR and CDR2 as FQNEAQ (reference sequence). The CDR3 runs 13 residues. DNA for the CDR3: TGTGCCAGCAGCGCAGACAAATTCTACGAGCAGTACTTC. Translation gives CASSADKFYEQYF.

The chain carries TRBV13 and TRBJ1-2, with 11 bases identical to TRBD1. The V gene's germline CDR1 is PRHDT and CDR2 FYEKMQ (reference sequence). The CDR3 covers 15 residues. V lost 5 bases and J lost 4; bases outside the gene matches: 6. DNA for the CDR3: TGTGCCAGCAGCCCGGGACAGGGGGTCCCCTATGGCTACACCTTC. Translated: CASSPGQGVPYGYTF.

This sequence joins TRBV9 and TRBJ2-5, with 8 bases matching TRBD1. Germline assignment: CDR1 SGDLS and CDR2 YYNGEE. The CDR3 length is 13 residues. Losses at the gene ends were 4 bases for V and 4 bases for J; bases not matched to a gene: 3. CDR3 sequence: CASSQDRAETQYF. The CDR3 DNA sequence: TGTGCCAGCAGCCAGGACAGGGCAGAGACCCAGTACTTC.

The chain carries TRBV4-1 and TRBJ2-1; D is uncertain. This CDR3 is built from 17 residues. Germline CDR1 and CDR2: MGHRA and YSYEKL. V lost 0 bases, J lost 0 bases, and 12 bases lay in between. This chain's CDR3 is CASSQEVVLSSYNEQFF. CDR3 nucleotide sequence: TGCGCCAGCAGCCAAGAGGTGGTCCTAAGCTCCTACAATGAGCAGTTCTTC.

A word on this clone: The sample carries other DNA sequences with the same CDR3. V is TRBV4-1 and J is TRBJ1-1; D unresolved. V was cut by 1 base and J by 2 bases, with 11 bases left in between. This CDR3 is 15 amino acids long. Germline V CDR1 and CDR2: MGHRA, YSYEKL. The CDR3, as DNA: TGCGCCAGCAGCCAAGGCAGAGAAGGAAACACTGAAGCTTTCTTT. It encodes CASSQGREGNTEAFF.

A remark on this clone: This sample also contains other DNA sequences that code for the same CDR3. The genes are TRBV30 and TRBJ2-1; D not certain. Between the trimmed V and J ends, which lost 0 bases and 4 bases, there was a span of 7 bases. The CDR3 covers 13 residues. Germline CDR1 and CDR2: GTSNPN and SVGIG (reference sequence). Here the CDR3 DNA reads TGTGCCTGGAGTGTGATTTCATACAATGAGCAGTTCTTC. This encodes CAWSVISYNEQFF.

The chain recombines TRBV29-1 with TRBJ2-7; tentative D call: TRBD1 (5 bases). V lost 0 bases to trimming and J lost 3 bases, with 9 bases between them. This CDR3 is 13 amino acids long. Looked up from germline, CDR1 is SQVTM and CDR2 is ANQGSEA. In DNA, the CDR3 is TGCAGCGTTGAAGACGTGGGGCTCTACGAGCAGTACTTC. Its translation: CSVEDVGLYEQYF.

The rearrangement links TRBV7-9 to TRBJ1-1; D gene uncertain. The V gene's germline CDR1 is SEHNR and CDR2 FQNEAQ (reference sequence). Between the trimmed V and J ends, which lost 3 bases and 7 bases, there was a span of 9 bases. The CDR3 spans 12 residues. CDR3 region: CASSFEGYEAFF. CDR3 nucleotide sequence: TGTGCCAGCAGCTTCGAGGGCTATGAAGCTTTCTTT.

The CDR3 nucleotides are TGTGTCGGCCGGACAGGGGGCCGAGCTTTCTTT. Translating gives CVGRTGGRAFF. The chain recombines TRBV11-2 with TRBJ1-1; 11 nucleotides match TRBD1. There are 11 residues in the CDR3. The germline gives CDR1 SGHAT, CDR2 FQNNGV. The complete variable domain, with remaining parts taken from reference TRBV11-2 and TRBJ1-1, reads EAGVAQSPRYKIIEKRQSVAFWCNPISGHATLYWYQQILGQGPKLLIQFQNNGVVDDSQLPKDRFSAERLKGVDSTLKIQPAKLEDSAVYLCVGRTGGRAFFGQGTRLTVV.

The chain couples TRBV9 to TRBJ1-2; D remains unclear. CDR1 is SGDLS, CDR2 YYNGEE, per germline. The length of the CDR3 is 13 residues. V was shortened by 6 bases and J by 3 bases, with 12 bases between the two germline ends. DNA for the CDR3: TGTGCCAGCACTTACGGGCAGGACTATGGCTACACCTTC. It translates to CASTYGQDYGYTF.

J is TRBJ2-7 and V is TRBV7-9; no clear D gene. The CDR3 consists of 15 residues. V was clipped by 4 bases and J by 2 bases, with 15 bases between them. Germline V CDR1 and CDR2: SEHNR, FQNEAQ (reference sequence). As DNA, the CDR3 is TGTGCCAGCAGCTCTCCGGACGACCTTCCCTACGAGCAGTACTTC. This sequence encodes CASSSPDDLPYEQYF. The complete variable domain, with remaining parts taken from reference TRBV7-9 and TRBJ2-7, reads DTGVSQNPRHKITKRGQNVTFRCDPISEHNRLYWYRQTLGQGPEFLTYFQNEAQLEKSRLLSDRFSAERPKGSFSTLEIQRTEQGDSAMYLCASSSPDDLPYEQYFGPGTRLTVT.

V is TRBV4-1 and J is TRBJ2-2; D is unclear. V lost 0 bases and J lost 5, with 10 bases in between. Germline V gives CDR1 MGHRA, CDR2 YSYEKL. CDR3 length: 15 amino acids. CDR3 nucleotides: TGCGCCAGCAGCCAAGATGCTAGTGGGACCGGGGAGCTGTTTTTT. Protein: CASSQDASGTGELFF.

As DNA, the CDR3 is TGTGCCAGCAGCTTAGGCACCGGCCGGAGCTCCTACAATGAGCAGTTCTTC. This codes for CASSLGTGRSSYNEQFF. V is TRBV13 and J is TRBJ2-1; D not resolved. Germline V lookup: CDR1 PRHDT, CDR2 FYEKMQ (reference sequence). Trimming left V 0 bases short and J 0 bases short, with 12 bases between. This CDR3 has 17 residues.

The V call is TRBV16, the J call TRBJ2-3; a possible D gene is TRBD2 (6 bases). The V gene lost 5 bases and the J gene lost 0 bases, with 12 bases spanning the gap. Germline CDR1 and CDR2: KGHSY and FQNENV. This CDR3 comprises 15 residues. The CDR3 here is CASSKTGDSTDTQYF. Written as DNA, the CDR3 is TGTGCCAGCAGCAAAACGGGAGATAGCACAGATACGCAGTATTTT.

The gene calls are TRBV7-6 and TRBJ2-7, with 9 nucleotides matching TRBD1. In germline, CDR1 is SGHVS, CDR2 FNYEAQ. The V and J ends lost 3 bases and 2 bases, in that order; junction bases with no gene match: 5. CDR3 length: 15 amino acids. CDR3 coding DNA: TGTGCCAGCAGCTTTGCGACAGGGGGGACCTACGAGCAGTACTTC. Translation: CASSFATGGTYEQYF.

V usage is TRBV5-1 and J usage is TRBJ2-2; D gene uncertain. The V gene lost 0 bases and the J gene lost 1 base, with 10 bases spanning the gap. Germline values: CDR1 SGHRS, CDR2 YFSETQ. The CDR3 runs 16 residues. In DNA form, the CDR3 reads TGCGCCAGCAGCTTGGCCCGGACGGTGAACACCGGGGAGCTGTTTTTT. It translates to CASSLARTVNTGELFF.

The V gene is TRBV6-5, the J gene TRBJ2-7; D may match TRBD1 or TRBD2 (5 bases each). V was shortened by 2 bases and J by 4 bases, with 12 bases between the two germline ends. Germline V CDR1 and CDR2: MNHEY, SVGAGI. The CDR3 extends over 14 amino acids. In DNA, the CDR3 is TGTGCCAGCAGTTACAGGGACGGGATTTACGAGCAGTACTTC. Its translation is CASSYRDGIYEQYF.

V gene TRBV9 combines with J gene TRBJ2-3; 8 nucleotides match TRBD1. The J segment lost 2 bases and the V segment lost 4 bases, leaving 3 bases of the junction unmatched. The CDR3 is 14 amino acids. CDR1 SGDLS and CDR2 YYNGEE come from the germline V gene. This CDR3 reads CASSPGGPTDTQYF. In nucleotides, the CDR3 is TGTGCCAGCAGCCCAGGGGGCCCCACAGATACGCAGTATTTT.

About this clone: Additional DNA sequences in this sample encode the identical CDR3. J is TRBJ2-7 and V is TRBV28; 10 bases map to TRBD1. This CDR3 has 14 amino acids. CDR1 and CDR2 (germline): MDHEN, SYDVKM. The trim removed 6 bases at V and 3 bases at J, leaving 5 bases unmatched. For the CDR3, the DNA is TGTGCCAGCAGCCTGGGACAGGGGAACTACGAGCAGTACTTC. It encodes CASSLGQGNYEQYF.

This rearrangement joins TRBV29-1 to TRBJ2-2; D call uncertain. V was shortened by 3 bases and J by 6 bases, with 2 bases between the two germline ends. There are 10 residues in the CDR3. Germline V lookup: CDR1 SQVTM, CDR2 ANQGSEA. CDR3 DNA: TGCAGCGTTGAGGCCGGGGAGCTGTTTTTT. Protein product: CSVEAGELFF.

The CDR3 DNA sequence: TGTGCCAGCAGCCCGACCTTGGGCAATCAGCCCCAGCATTTT. It encodes CASSPTLGNQPQHF. The chain uses TRBV28 and TRBJ1-5, with D unclear. V was trimmed by 6 bases and J by 2 bases, leaving 11 bases between them. CDR1 is MDHEN, CDR2 SYDVKM, per germline. This CDR3 contains 14 residues.

This clone was counted a single time. This chain uses TRBV7-9 with TRBJ2-5, with D maybe TRBD2 (6 bases). The CDR3 is made up of 17 amino acids. Germline CDR1 is SEHNR and CDR2 is FQNEAQ (reference sequence). V lost 6 bases and J 0 bases, leaving 20 bases between the germline ends. The CDR3 DNA reads TGTGCCAGCAGTCCTCAAGGCGGGGTCCGGTACCAAGAGACCCAGTACTTC. Translation gives CASSPQGGVRYQETQYF.

The chain carries TRBV2 and TRBJ2-3; D is unclear. This CDR3 is built from 13 residues. V was cut by 10 bases and J by 0 bases, with 11 bases left in between. The germline CDR1 and CDR2 sequences are SNHLY and FYNNEI. The CDR3 reads CAIGSFSTDTQYF. Here the CDR3 DNA reads TGTGCCATCGGATCCTTCAGCACAGATACGCAGTATTTT.